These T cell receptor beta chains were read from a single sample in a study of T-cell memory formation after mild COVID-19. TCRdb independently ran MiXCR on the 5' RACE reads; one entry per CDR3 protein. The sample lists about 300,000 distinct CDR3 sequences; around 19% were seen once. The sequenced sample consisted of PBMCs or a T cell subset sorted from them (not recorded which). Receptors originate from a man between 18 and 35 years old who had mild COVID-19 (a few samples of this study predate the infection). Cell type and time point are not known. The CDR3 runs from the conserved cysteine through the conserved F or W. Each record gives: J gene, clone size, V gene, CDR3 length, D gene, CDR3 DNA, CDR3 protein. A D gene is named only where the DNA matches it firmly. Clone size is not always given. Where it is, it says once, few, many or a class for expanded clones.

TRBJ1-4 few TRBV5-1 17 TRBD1 TGCGCCAGCGGATACGGCCTTGGACAGGGTGCTAATGAAAAACTGTTTTTT CASGYGLGQGANEKLFF
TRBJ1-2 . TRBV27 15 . TGTGCCAGCAGTTCAGGGCGACGGTTGAACTATGGCTACACCTTC CASSSGRRLNYGYTF
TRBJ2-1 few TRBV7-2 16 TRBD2 TGTGCCAGCAGCTTAGACGGGACTAGGGGACGGAATGAGCAGTTCTTC CASSLDGTRGRNEQFF
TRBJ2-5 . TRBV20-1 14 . TGCAGTGCTAGTAGTGTGTCCCTTCAAGAGACCCAGTACTTC CSASSVSLQETQYF
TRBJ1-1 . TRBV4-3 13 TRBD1 TGCGCCAGCAGCCGGAACAGGGGGCGCGAGGCTTTCTTT CASSRNRGREAFF
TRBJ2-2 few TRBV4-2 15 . TGTGCCAGCAGCCAAGAGCCAGGGAACACCGGGGAGCTGTTTTTT CASSQEPGNTGELFF
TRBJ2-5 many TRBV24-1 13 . TGTGCCACCAGTGACCCTCGACAGCCCTCGGAGTACTTC CATSDPRQPSEYF
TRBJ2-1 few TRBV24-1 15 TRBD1 TGTGCCACCAGTGTCGGACAGGGAACCTACAATGAGCAGTTCTTC CATSVGQGTYNEQFF
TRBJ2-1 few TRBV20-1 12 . TGCAGTGCTAGACCTACCGAAAATGAGCAGTTCTTC CSARPTENEQFF
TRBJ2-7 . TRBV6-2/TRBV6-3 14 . TGTGCCAGCACCGAGGACTGGTCCGGGGGTGAGCAGTACTTC CASTEDWSGGEQYF
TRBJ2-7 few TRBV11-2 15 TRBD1 TGTGCCAGCAGCCAGGGGACAGGGAGCTCCTACGAGCAGTACTTC CASSQGTGSSYEQYF
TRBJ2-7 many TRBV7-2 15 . TGTGCCAGCAGCTTACGGCGGGGCCCAACCTACGAGCAGTACTTC CASSLRRGPTYEQYF
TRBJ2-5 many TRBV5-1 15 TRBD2 TGCGCCAGCAGCAAGGTAGCGGGGACCCAAGAGACCCAGTACTTC CASSKVAGTQETQYF
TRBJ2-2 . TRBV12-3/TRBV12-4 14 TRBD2 TGTGCCAGCAGCCCGGGGGGGGGCACCGGGGAGCTGTTTTTT CASSPGGGTGELFF
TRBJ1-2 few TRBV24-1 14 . TGTGCCACCAGTGATGCGTCAACTAACTATGGCTACACCTTC CATSDASTNYGYTF
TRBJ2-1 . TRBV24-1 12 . TGTGCCACCAGTGATTTTTCAGGTGAGCAGTTCTTC CATSDFSGEQFF
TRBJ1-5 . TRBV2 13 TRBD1 TGTGCCAGCGGGGACAGCCTTAATCAGCCCCAGCATTTT CASGDSLNQPQHF
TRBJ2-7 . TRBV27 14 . TGTGCCAGCAGTTCCGGGTCCCTCCCCGGAGAGCAGTACTTC CASSSGSLPGEQYF
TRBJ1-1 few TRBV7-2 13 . TGTGCCAGCAGCTTAGATACAGGGAGTGGAGCTTTCTTT CASSLDTGSGAFF
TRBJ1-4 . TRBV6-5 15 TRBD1 TGTGCCAGCAGTTCCCCGACAGGGGGGAATGAAAAACTGTTTTTT CASSSPTGGNEKLFF
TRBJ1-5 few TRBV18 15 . TGTGCCAGCTCACCGACGGGGTATAGCAATCAGCCCCAGCATTTT CASSPTGYSNQPQHF
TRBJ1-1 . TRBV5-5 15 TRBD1 TGTGCCAGCAGCTTGTACACAGGGGTGAACACTGAAGCTTTCTTT CASSLYTGVNTEAFF
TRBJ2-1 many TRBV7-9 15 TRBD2 TGTGCCAGCAGCTTAGCAGCGGGGGGGGAGGGAGAGCAGTTCTTC CASSLAAGGEGEQFF
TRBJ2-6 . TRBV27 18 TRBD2 TGTGCCAGCAGTTTTTGGGAGGGGAAGTCTGACGGGGCCAACGTCCTGACTTTC CASSFWEGKSDGANVLTF
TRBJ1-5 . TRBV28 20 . TGTGCCAGCAGTGCCCTGGTGCTCCAGTTCCCCGGTAATAGCAATCAGCCCCAGCATTTT CASSALVLQFPGNSNQPQHF
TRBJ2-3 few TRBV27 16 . TGTGCCAGCAGTCTTACCGTGGGGGGGGGCCCCGATACGCAGTATTTT CASSLTVGGGPDTQYF
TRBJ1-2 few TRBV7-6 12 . TGTGCCAGCAGCGACGAGAACTATGGCTACACCTTC CASSDENYGYTF
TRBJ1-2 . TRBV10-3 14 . TGTGCCATCAGTGAGTCGAGTGAGCTATATGGCTACACCTTC CAISESSELYGYTF
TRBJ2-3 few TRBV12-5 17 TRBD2 TGTGCTAGTGACCTAGCGGACGCCGCCCTTAGCACAGATACGCAGTATTTT CASDLADAALSTDTQYF
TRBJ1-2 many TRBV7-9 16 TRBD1 TGTGCCAGCAGCCGAACTCGGGGAGGGGGCGGAGTTGGCTACACCTTC CASSRTRGGGGVGYTF
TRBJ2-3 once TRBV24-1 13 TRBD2 TGTGCCGCCGGGGGGGGAGCCGGAGATACGCAGTATTTT CAAGGGAGDTQYF
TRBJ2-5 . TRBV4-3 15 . TGCGCCAGCAGCCAAGGGACTGATCTTCGGGAGACCCAGTACTTC CASSQGTDLRETQYF
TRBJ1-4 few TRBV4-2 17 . TGTGCCAGCAGCCAAGATCACCGGACAGCAACTAATGAAAAACTGTTTTTT CASSQDHRTATNEKLFF
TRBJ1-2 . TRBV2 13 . TGTGCCAGCAGTCCAATACAGGGACATGGCTACACCTTC CASSPIQGHGYTF
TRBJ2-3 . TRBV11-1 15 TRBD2 TGTGCCAGCAAGATCCCGGGGGGTAGCACAGATACGCAGTATTTT CASKIPGGSTDTQYF
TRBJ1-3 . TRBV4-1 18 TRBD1 TGCGCCAGCAGCCAGAGGACAGGGGAAAGTTTCTCTGGAAACACCATATATTTT CASSQRTGESFSGNTIYF
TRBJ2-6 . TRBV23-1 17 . TGCGCCAGCAGCCCATCCGGATTCACGGCTGGGGCCAACGTCCTGACTTTC CASSPSGFTAGANVLTF
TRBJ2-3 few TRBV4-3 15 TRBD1 TGCGCCAGCAGCCAAGGGGACAGTAGCACAGATACGCAGTATTTT CASSQGDSSTDTQYF
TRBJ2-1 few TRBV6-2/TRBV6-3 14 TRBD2 TGTGCCACCCTTCGCGGGGGGGCTTACAATGAGCAGTTCTTC CATLRGGAYNEQFF
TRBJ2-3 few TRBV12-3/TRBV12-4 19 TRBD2 TGTGCCAGCAGTTTATGGGGGACTAGCGGGGCCGGCGGCACAGATACGCAGTATTTT CASSLWGTSGAGGTDTQYF
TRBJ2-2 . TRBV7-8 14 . TGTGCCAGCAGCAATCAACAAAGGGTTGGGGAGCTGTTTTTT CASSNQQRVGELFF
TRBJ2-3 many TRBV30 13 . TGTGCCTGGAGTGTACGGTCGGCAGATACGCAGTATTTT CAWSVRSADTQYF
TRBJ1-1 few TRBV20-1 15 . TGCAGTGCTAGAGATCTCTTGGAGGTGGTCACTGAAGCTTTCTTT CSARDLLEVVTEAFF
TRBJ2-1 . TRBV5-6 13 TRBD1 TGTGCCAGCAGCCCCGACAGGGATGGTGAGCAGTTCTTC CASSPDRDGEQFF
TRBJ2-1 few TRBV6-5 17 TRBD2 TGTGCCAGCAGTTACTCGTACAGAGCGGGAGCCTACAATGAGCAGTTCTTC CASSYSYRAGAYNEQFF
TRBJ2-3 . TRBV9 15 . TGTGCCAGCAGCTCGTCCCAGCGGAGCACAGATACGCAGTATTTT CASSSSQRSTDTQYF
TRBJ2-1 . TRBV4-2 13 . TGTGCCAGCAGCCAAGAGGGCCAGAATGAGCAGTTCTTC CASSQEGQNEQFF
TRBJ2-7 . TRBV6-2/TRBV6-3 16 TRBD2 TGTGCCAGCAGTTACTTCGGGACTAGCGGAAACTACGAGCAGTACTTC CASSYFGTSGNYEQYF
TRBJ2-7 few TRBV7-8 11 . TGTGCCAGCAGGCTAAACTACGAGCAGTACTTC CASRLNYEQYF
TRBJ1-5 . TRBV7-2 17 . TGTGCCAGCAGCTTAGGTCAGGGCGCTGGTAGCAATCAGCCCCAGCATTTT CASSLGQGAGSNQPQHF
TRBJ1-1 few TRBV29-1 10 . TGCAGCGTTTGGGGAAGTGAAGCTTTCTTT CSVWGSEAFF
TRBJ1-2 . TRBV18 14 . TGTGCCAGCTCACCACGTCGGGGGCAGGATGGCTACACCTTC CASSPRRGQDGYTF
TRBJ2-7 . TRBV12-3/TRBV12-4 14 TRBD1 TGTGCCAGCAGTATAGAGACAGGGGCGGACGAGCAGTACTTC CASSIETGADEQYF
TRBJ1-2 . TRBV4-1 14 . TGCGCCAGCAGCCATCCAGTGACCAACTATGGCTACACCTTC CASSHPVTNYGYTF
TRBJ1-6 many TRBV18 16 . TGTGCCAGCTCACCGGAGGGTACCGTGAACTATTCACCCCTCCACTTT CASSPEGTVNYSPLHF